What follows are 6 T cell receptor beta chains derived from one specimen sequenced in a study of beta chain features in type 1 diabetes. Study-wide results and caveats: Shorter TCRB CDR3s, moderately but significantly so, were found in Type 1 diabetes patients in all four CD4+ subsets.

The whole isolated RNA underwent reverse transcription, so sequencing captured expressed TCRB transcripts. Assay used: immunoSEQ multiplex PCR; TCRdb lists only in-frame clones, some missing. The sample has about 120,000 clones, 15% to 20% seen once. These receptors lack a known antigen. Source material: central memory CD4+ T cells from blood. These receptor sequences come from a man aged 25 to 40 with type 1 diabetes.

The chain is built from TRBV6-1 and TRBJ2-1, with D tentatively TRBD1 (6 bases). The CDR3 contains 15 residues. Germline V gene data show CDR1 as MNHNS and CDR2 as SASEGT. Deletions cut 6 bases from V and 4 bases from J, with 16 bases between. In DNA, the CDR3 is TGTGCCAGCAGCTACACGGGACACTTTTACAATGAGCAGTTCTTC. This sequence encodes CASSYTGHFYNEQFF.

This clone was seen ten or more times. The rearrangement links TRBV23-1 to TRBJ2-3; 7 bases are a match to TRBD1. Being an ORF, TRBV23-1 has a function that is uncertain. There are 14 residues in the CDR3. V shed 8 bases and J 6 bases; nucleotides not matched to a gene: 11. The CDR3 sequence: CASAQGISSDTQYF. CDR3 nucleotide sequence: TGCGCCAGCGCACAGGGGATAAGTTCGGATACGCAGTATTTT.

V is TRBV11-2 and J is TRBJ2-6; 8 bases line up with TRBD1. The CDR3 runs to 18 residues. Germline values: CDR1 SGHAT, CDR2 FQNNGV. V lost 3 bases, J lost 0 bases, and 7 bases stayed unmatched. CDR3: CASSFGTGRHSGANVLTF. The CDR3 DNA reads as TGTGCCAGCAGCTTTGGGACAGGCCGTCACTCTGGGGCCAACGTCCTGACTTTC.

The chain has TRBV30 and TRBJ2-5; D unclear. The CDR3 covers 12 residues. V was cut by 2 bases and J by 5 bases, with 9 bases left in between. The V gene's germline CDR1 is GTSNPN and CDR2 SVGIG (reference sequence). As DNA, the CDR3 is TGTGCCTGGAGTTCAAAGATGGAGACCCAGTACTTC. It encodes CAWSSKMETQYF.

This clone came up a few times. J is TRBJ1-4 and V is TRBV28; no firm D call. With 2 bases removed from V and 7 bases from J, the gap between germline ends came to 11 bases. This CDR3 contains 14 residues. Germline V gives CDR1 MDHEN, CDR2 SYDVKM. CDR3 DNA: TGTGCCAGCAGTTTACCAGAGGGCTCTGAAAAACTGTTTTTT. Its translation is CASSLPEGSEKLFF.

This clone was seen a handful of times. The chain has TRBV7-8 and TRBJ2-1, with 10 positions matching TRBD2. Germline CDR1 reads SGHVS; CDR2 reads FQNEAQ. The CDR3 has 14 residues. V was clipped by 7 bases and J by 9 bases; unmatched bases: 9. CDR3 in DNA: TGTGCCAGCAACATAGCGGGGGGTCGGAGTGAGCAGTTCTTC. It translates to CASNIAGGRSEQFF.